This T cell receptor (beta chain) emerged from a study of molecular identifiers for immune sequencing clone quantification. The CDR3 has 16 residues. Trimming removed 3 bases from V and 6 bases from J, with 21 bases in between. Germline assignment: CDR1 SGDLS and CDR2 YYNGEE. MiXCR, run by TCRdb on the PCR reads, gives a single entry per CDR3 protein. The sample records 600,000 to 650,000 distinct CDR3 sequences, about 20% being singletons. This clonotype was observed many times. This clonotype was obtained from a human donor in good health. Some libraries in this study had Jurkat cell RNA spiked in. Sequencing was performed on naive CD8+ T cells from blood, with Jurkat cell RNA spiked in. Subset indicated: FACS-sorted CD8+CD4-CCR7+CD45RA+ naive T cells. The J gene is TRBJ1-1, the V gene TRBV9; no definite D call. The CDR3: CASSATMQPSGAEAFF. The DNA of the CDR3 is TGTGCCAGCAGCGCCACAATGCAACCTTCTGGGGCTGAAGCTTTCTTT.